Following are 10 T cell receptor beta chains from one sample sequenced in a study of T cells expressing NK-cell markers. TCRdb reprocessed the 5' RACE reads, keeping one entry per CDR3 protein, no DNA. This table holds about 540,000 distinct CDR3 sequences. Source material: blood T cells: a sorted CD56 or NKG2C T cell subset, CD4+ or CD8+ T cells, or bulk PBMC T cells (not recorded which). These receptor sequences come from a man between 18 and 35 years old in good health.

The V and J genes are TRBV9 and TRBJ1-1; as DNA is missing, the TRBD1 call by TCRdb cannot be tested. The CDR3 covers 15 residues. From germline, CDR1 is SGDLS and CDR2 YYNGEE. CDR3 region: CASSAPGTGGTEAFF. The whole variable domain, remainder taken from reference TRBV9 and TRBJ1-1, is DSGVTQTPKHLITATGQRVTLRCSPRSGDLSVYWYQQSLDQGLQFLIQYYNGEERAKGNILERFSAQQFPDLHSELNLSSLELGDSALYFCASSAPGTGGTEAFFGQGTRLTVV.

This chain connects TRBV7-9 to TRBJ2-3; there is no DNA to check the TCRdb D call of TRBD1. Germline CDR1 SEHNR, CDR2 FQNEAQ (reference sequence). CDR3 length: 16 amino acids. CDR3 in amino acids: CASSLPLDRVADTQYF.

This chain uses TRBV28 with TRBJ2-2; TCRdb selects TRBD1, and the lack of DNA leaves this call unchecked. The CDR3 is 13 amino acids. CDR1 MDHEN and CDR2 SYDVKM come from the germline V gene. The CDR3 loop reads CASRQGFGGELFF.

The chain joins TRBV29-1 to TRBJ1-2. The CDR3 runs to 14 residues. Germline lookup yields CDR1 SQVTM and CDR2 ANQGSEA. This chain's CDR3 is CSVQPDRQRDGYTF. The full variable domain, rest sourced from reference TRBV29-1 and TRBJ1-2, is SAVISQKPSRDICQRGTSLTIQCQVDSQVTMMFWYRQQPGQSLTLIATANQGSEATYESGFVIDKFPISRPNLTFSTLTVSNMSPEDSSIYLCSVQPDRQRDGYTFGSGTRLTVV.

The J gene is TRBJ2-1, the V gene TRBV18; TCRdb calls TRBD1, which cannot be checked without DNA. The germline gives CDR1 KGHSH, CDR2 LQKENI. The CDR3 loop spans 13 amino acids. CDR3 region: CASSPRWGSEQFF.

This rearrangement joins TRBV7-2 to TRBJ2-1; without DNA, the TCRdb call of TRBD2 cannot be checked. CDR3 size: 15 residues. The germline gives CDR1 SGHTA, CDR2 FQGNSA. CDR3 residues: CASSSWDFLGDEQFF.

This chain uses TRBV28 with TRBJ2-5; TCRdb's assignment of TRBD1 cannot be checked, as there is no DNA. CDR1 MDHEN and CDR2 SYDVKM come from the germline V gene. This CDR3 is 16 amino acids long. The CDR3 is CASSGQGAEGPETQYF.

The CDR3: CASSPPAERYTQYF. The chain carries TRBV18 and TRBJ2-3; checking the TCRdb D call of TRBD2 is not possible without DNA. CDR3 length equals 14 residues. From germline, CDR1 is KGHSH and CDR2 LQKENI. Combining the CDR3 with reference TRBV18 and TRBJ2-3 gives the whole variable domain NAGVMQNPRHLVRRRGQEARLRCSPMKGHSHVYWYRQLPEEGLKFMVYLQKENIIDESGMPKERFSAEFPKEGPSILRIQQVVRGDSAAYFCASSPPAERYTQYFGPGTRLTVL.

The chain couples TRBV7-2 to TRBJ2-1; TCRdb picks TRBD2, but there is no DNA to check that call. Germline loops: CDR1 SGHTA, CDR2 FQGNSA. The CDR3 runs 15 residues. The CDR3 loop reads CASSLPRDLNNEQFF.

The chain combines TRBV19 with TRBJ1-5; checking the TCRdb D call of TRBD1 is not possible without DNA. CDR1 LNHDA and CDR2 SQIVND come from the germline V gene (reference sequence). The CDR3 is 16 amino acids. The CDR3 loop reads CASSITGSPSNQPQHF.